This T cell receptor beta chain is from a study of cytomegalovirus exposure and HLA in healthy donors. Study-wide results and limits: One later analysis reportedly identified an Asian-associated ancestry cluster that showed fewer N-insertions than the roughly 600-donor mean. The authors listed 180 or so TCR beta chains as cytomegalovirus-associated. In a later analysis, at a false discovery rate of 0.05, 15,000 to 20,000 TCR beta sequences were associated with HLA alleles.

This clone was seen only a few times. Antigen: not known. The germline gives CDR1 MNHNS, CDR2 SASEGT. Losses at the gene ends were 4 bases for V and 0 bases for J; bases not matched to a gene: 2. The CDR3 totals 14 residues. Amplification used 60 Vbeta primers and 13 Jbeta primers. In the authors' methods: Unique TCR beta chains totaled some 81 million in a later count, with around 10 million of them shared. Profiled with immunoSEQ multiplex PCR; TCRdb holds only in-frame clones, not every one. V and J calls and clone size are given by that table; D and trimming were obtained from the DNA. The sample contains about 190,000 clones, 60% to 85% of which appear only once.

The chain combines TRBV6-1 with TRBJ1-1; 7 bases are a match to TRBD1. The clonotype originates from a woman aged 18-35 years in good health and CMV-seronegative. Sample: PBMCs. The DNA of the CDR3 is TGTGCCAGCAGTGCGGGACAGATGAACACTGAAGCTTTCTTT. The encoded protein is CASSAGQMNTEAFF.